The next 20 T cell receptor beta chains were all read from a single sample in a study of blood T cell repertoires in COVID-19. Sequencing used immunoSEQ multiplex PCR; TCRdb keeps in-frame clones, though not all of them. The table shows around 170,000 clones, with 88% occurring only once. Material: PBMCs or T cells enriched from blood (not recorded which). The receptors originated from a woman aged 18-29 years who had recovered from COVID-19.

The chain uses TRBV9 and TRBJ2-1, with TRBD2 matching 7 bases. There are 17 residues in the CDR3. Losses at the gene ends were 0 bases for V and 5 bases for J; bases not matched to a gene: 11. Germline CDR1 reads SGDLS; CDR2 reads YYNGEE. DNA of the CDR3: TGTGCCAGCAGCGTAGGCACCACGGGAGGTAGTCACAATGAGCAGTTCTTC. Translated, it gives CASSVGTTGGSHNEQFF.

V usage is TRBV25-1 and J usage is TRBJ1-4, with D possibly matching TRBD1 (5 bases). There are 13 residues in the CDR3. Germline V CDR1 and CDR2: MGHDK, SYGVNS. The V gene lost 1 base and the J gene lost 9 bases, with 9 bases spanning the gap. The CDR3 here is CASSESDRKKLFF. Here the CDR3 DNA reads TGTGCCAGCAGTGAATCCGACAGAAAAAAACTGTTTTTT.

The rearrangement links TRBV10-1 to TRBJ2-2; 9 bases match TRBD1. Per germline, CDR1 WNHNN and CDR2 SYGVQD (reference sequence). The CDR3 sequence is 15 residues long. V lost 6 bases to trimming and J lost 4 bases; unmatched junction nucleotides: 6. CDR3 sequence reads: CASRPGQGFTGELFF. DNA for the CDR3: TGCGCCAGCAGGCCTGGACAGGGGTTCACCGGGGAGCTGTTTTTT.

J is TRBJ2-7 and V is TRBV2; TRBD1 matches at 9 bases. Germline V gene sequence: CDR1 SNHLY, CDR2 FYNNEI. After removal of 7 bases from V and 6 bases from J, the junction contained 10 bases not matched to a gene. The CDR3 runs 14 residues. This CDR3 is CASIYKQGASEQYF. The CDR3 region has the DNA TGTGCCAGCATCTATAAACAGGGGGCGAGCGAGCAGTACTTC.

The chain employs TRBV11-2 and TRBJ2-3; 10 bases map to TRBD2. Germline assignment: CDR1 SGHAT and CDR2 FQNNGV. The length of the CDR3 is 16 residues. The V gene end was trimmed by 4 bases and the J gene end by 5 bases; junction bases not matched to a gene: 9. CDR3 DNA sequence: TGTGCCAGCAGCTCCTTAGCGGGGGGCCGATTAGATACGCAGTATTTT. Protein: CASSSLAGGRLDTQYF.

The chain employs TRBV2 and TRBJ2-5; 8 bases are shared with TRBD1. Germline-derived CDR1 and CDR2 are SNHLY and FYNNEI. The V gene end was trimmed by 7 bases and the J gene end by 3 bases; junction bases not matched to a gene: 4. This CDR3 has 13 amino acids. CDR3 nucleotide sequence: TGTGCCAGCAAAAACAGGGGGGAAGAGACCCAGTACTTC. Amino acids: CASKNRGEETQYF.

The V and J genes are TRBV25-1 and TRBJ1-2; the match to TRBD1 covers 7 bases. The V gene end was trimmed by 5 bases and the J gene end by 7 bases; junction bases not matched to a gene: 16. CDR1 MGHDK and CDR2 SYGVNS come from the germline V gene. This CDR3 has 16 residues. The DNA for the CDR3 is TGTGCCAGCAGTCCCATCGGGGCAGGGGGAAGGGTTGGCTACACCTTC. Its translation is CASSPIGAGGRVGYTF.

The chain recombines TRBV14 with TRBJ1-2; 7 nucleotides line up with TRBD1. The length of the CDR3 is 14 residues. Germline lookup yields CDR1 SGHDN and CDR2 FVKESK. V shed 4 bases and J 4 bases; nucleotides not matched to a gene: 6. CDR3 bases: TGTGCCAGCAGCCGTGGCGAGGGGGCCTATGGCTACACCTTC. Translated, it gives CASSRGEGAYGYTF. Full variable domain (outside the CDR3, taken from reference TRBV14 and TRBJ1-2): EAGVTQFPSHSVIEKGQTVTLRCDPISGHDNLYWYRRVMGKEIKFLLHFVKESKQDESGMPNNRFLAERTGGTYSTLKVQPAELEDSGVYFCASSRGEGAYGYTFGSGTRLTVV.

The chain joins TRBV18 to TRBJ2-3; perhaps TRBD2 as D (6 bases). Germline loops: CDR1 KGHSH, CDR2 LQKENI. CDR3 length: 13 residues. V was trimmed by 3 bases and J by 3 bases, leaving 7 bases between them. The CDR3 loop reads CASSPLATDTQYF. The CDR3, as DNA: TGTGCCAGCTCACCGCTAGCGACAGATACGCAGTATTTT.

This clone was seen a single time. The rearrangement joins TRBV6-5 to TRBJ1-4; perhaps TRBD1 as D (6 bases). CDR3 length equals 14 residues. V was cut by 6 bases and J by 5 bases, with 13 bases left in between. Germline-derived CDR1 and CDR2 are MNHEY and SVGAGI. The CDR3 spells CASSRTGLNEKLFF. The CDR3 DNA follows: TGTGCCAGCAGCCGTACAGGGCTGAATGAAAAACTGTTTTTT.

The chain is built from TRBV5-1 and TRBJ2-3; no firm D call. This CDR3 has 15 amino acids. Germline CDR1 reads SGHRS; CDR2 reads YFSETQ. Trimming cost V 0 bases and J 0 bases, with 8 bases left between them. CDR3 DNA sequence: TGCGCCAGCAGCTTGGCGTCCAGAAGCACAGATACGCAGTATTTT. It translates to CASSLASRSTDTQYF.

The rearrangement joins TRBV5-1 to TRBJ1-1; 7 positions agree with TRBD1. V shed 0 bases, J shed 5 bases, and the junction held 10 bases outside the gene matches. This CDR3 is 16 amino acids long. Germline-derived CDR1 and CDR2 are SGHRS and YFSETQ. The CDR3 DNA sequence: TGCGCCAGCAGCTTGGAACAGGGGTGGATGCGGACTGAAGCTTTCTTT. This encodes CASSLEQGWMRTEAFF.

CDR3 in DNA: TGTGCCAGCACCCGGCTACAGGGGGCAGATGGAAACACCATATATTTT. It codes for CASTRLQGADGNTIYF. V usage is TRBV2 and J usage is TRBJ1-3, with TRBD1 identical over 9 bases. The CDR3 has 16 residues. Per germline, CDR1 SNHLY and CDR2 FYNNEI. After removal of 7 bases from V and 3 bases from J, the junction contained 10 bases not matched to a gene.

The V call is TRBV11-1, the J call TRBJ2-7; 7 nucleotides line up with TRBD2. V was pared by 3 bases and J by 4 bases, with 3 bases of the junction left unmatched. The CDR3 totals 13 residues. Germline CDR1 and CDR2: SGHAT and FQDESV (reference sequence). CDR3 region: CASSLRGIYEQYF. The CDR3 nucleotides are TGTGCCAGCAGCTTGCGGGGGATATACGAGCAGTACTTC.

The chain employs TRBV6-5 and TRBJ2-1; 8 bases are a match to TRBD1. The CDR3 covers 15 residues. Trimming at V came to 8 bases and at J to 5 bases, leaving 11 bases not matched to a gene. Germline lookup yields CDR1 MNHEY and CDR2 SVGAGI. The CDR3 protein is CASLAGSRGHNEQFF. The CDR3 nucleotides read TGTGCCAGCTTGGCCGGTAGCAGGGGGCACAATGAGCAGTTCTTC.

V and J are TRBV14 and TRBJ1-6; D is unresolved. Germline V lookup: CDR1 SGHDN, CDR2 FVKESK. The germline V and J ends were trimmed by 1 base and 7 bases, with 8 bases remaining between them. CDR3 size: 14 residues. The CDR3: CASSQVTENSPLHF. DNA of the CDR3: TGTGCCAGCAGCCAAGTTACAGAAAATTCACCCCTCCACTTT.

In this sample, this clone turned up a few times. The chain combines TRBV3-1 (or the pseudogene TRBV3-2) with TRBJ1-1; 7 bases are shared with TRBD1. With 1 base clipped from V and 6 bases from J, the junction kept 5 bases outside the gene matches. The CDR3 sequence is 14 residues long. Germline loops: CDR1 LGHDT, CDR2 YNNKEL (reference sequence). The CDR3 DNA reads as TGTGCCAGCAGCCAAGGAGCGCAGGGGGCTGAAGCTTTCTTT. Its translation: CASSQGAQGAEAFF.

The chain joins TRBV27 to TRBJ1-3; no firm D call. Trimming removed 6 bases at V and 5 bases at J, with 11 bases between. This CDR3 spans 13 amino acids. Germline CDR1 MNHEY, CDR2 SMNVEV (reference sequence). The CDR3 is CASRRMMRNTIYF. CDR3 DNA: TGTGCCAGCAGGAGAATGATGAGAAACACCATATATTTT.

V usage is TRBV7-8 and J usage is TRBJ1-1; maybe TRBD1 (6 bases). The V and J ends lost 4 bases and 5 bases respectively, with 14 bases between them. The CDR3 has 14 amino acids. Looked up from germline, CDR1 is SGHVS and CDR2 is FQNEAQ. The CDR3 DNA sequence: TGTGCCAGCAGCTCGGGGGGAAGGGGGACTGAAGCTTTCTTT. Amino acids: CASSSGGRGTEAFF.

V usage is TRBV19 and J usage is TRBJ2-5, with no clear D. The CDR3 is 13 amino acids. V was clipped by 5 bases and J by 1 base, with 8 bases between them. Germline loops: CDR1 LNHDA, CDR2 SQIVND (reference sequence). CDR3 nucleotide sequence: TGTGCCAGTAGTCAGGTTGCCCAAGAGACCCAGTACTTC. Protein: CASSQVAQETQYF.